These 20 T cell receptor beta chains were sequenced from one sample in a study of shared clonotypes between healthy human individuals. Clones were sequenced by immunoSEQ multiplex PCR, and TCRdb holds only the in-frame ones, with some missing. This table has some 2,100,000 clones, 85% to 95% appearing once. Naive CD8 populations comprised CD45RO-negative cells positively selected for CCR7, excluding terminally differentiated effector memory CD45RA+ cells. Input material: naive CD8+ T cells from PBMCs. Receptor source: a man younger than 35 in good health. Some clones in this sample may be carry-over from other donors' samples.

The genes are TRBV5-5 and TRBJ1-4; 7 bases fit TRBD1. The CDR3 covers 14 residues. CDR1 SGHKS and CDR2 YYEKEE come from the germline V gene (reference sequence). The V segment lost 1 base and the J segment 5 bases; nucleotides outside the gene matches: 2. The CDR3 DNA is TGTGCCAGCAGCTTGTCACAGGGGAATGAAAAACTGTTTTTT. It specifies CASSLSQGNEKLFF.

Remarks on this clone: At one end the junction does not follow the germline gene, possibly because of a read error. The chain couples TRBV4-1 to TRBJ2-7; D is uncertain. The CDR3 extends over 13 amino acids. Germline V lookup: CDR1 MGHRA, CDR2 YSYEKL. The CDR3 loop is CASSQGYPDTVDF. CDR3 DNA: TGCGCCAGCAGCCAAGGGTATCCAGATACGGTGGACTTC.

This chain links TRBV28 with TRBJ1-4; D is unresolved. Deletions cut 3 bases from V and 0 bases from J, with 5 bases between. Germline assignment: CDR1 MDHEN and CDR2 SYDVKM. The CDR3 consists of 14 residues. This CDR3 is CASSFGATNEKLFF. The CDR3 DNA is TGTGCCAGCAGTTTTGGGGCAACTAATGAAAAACTGTTTTTT.

The genes are TRBV14 and TRBJ2-1; 8 bases align to TRBD2. V shed 0 bases, J shed 4 bases, and the junction held 11 bases outside the gene matches. The CDR3 length is 18 residues. Germline-derived CDR1 and CDR2 are SGHDN and FVKESK. The CDR3 protein is CASSQDKDPGGNYNEQFF. The CDR3 nucleotides read TGTGCCAGCAGCCAAGACAAGGATCCGGGAGGGAATTACAATGAGCAGTTCTTC.

This sequence joins TRBV30 and TRBJ2-7; D unclear. CDR3 length: 13 residues. Trimming removed 0 bases from V and 6 bases from J, with 12 bases in between. Germline V lookup: CDR1 GTSNPN, CDR2 SVGIG (reference sequence). The CDR3 nucleotides read TGTGCCTGGAGTGTACGTTCCGCATTCGAGCAGTACTTC. This encodes CAWSVRSAFEQYF. The whole variable domain, filled in from reference TRBV30 and TRBJ2-7, reads SQTIHQWPATLVQPVGSPLSLECTVEGTSNPNLYWYRQAAGRGLQLLFYSVGIGQISSEVPQNLSASRPQDRQFILSSKKLLLSDSGFYLCAWSVRSAFEQYFGPGTRLTVT.

The genes are TRBV15 and TRBJ2-5; D might be TRBD2 (5 bases). Germline V gives CDR1 LNHNV, CDR2 YYDKDF (reference sequence). Between the trimmed V and J ends, which lost 2 bases and 3 bases, there was a span of 16 bases. This CDR3 contains 16 residues. CDR3 in amino acids: CATSRRPRGWEETQYF. CDR3 in DNA: TGTGCCACCAGCAGACGGCCCCGGGGTTGGGAAGAGACCCAGTACTTC.

CDR3 sequence reads: CASSLGVDSYEQYF. In nucleotides, the CDR3 is TGCGCCAGCAGCTTGGGGGTAGACTCCTACGAGCAGTACTTC. The rearrangement uses TRBV5-1 and TRBJ2-7; D not certain. The CDR3 contains 14 residues. Trimming pared 0 bases from V and 0 bases from J, leaving 7 bases between. In germline, CDR1 is SGHRS, CDR2 YFSETQ.

The chain joins TRBV13 to TRBJ1-1; 8 nucleotides agree with TRBD1. V was pared by 5 bases and J by 0 bases, with 5 bases of the junction left unmatched. This CDR3 contains 15 residues. Germline loops: CDR1 PRHDT, CDR2 FYEKMQ (reference sequence). The CDR3 sequence: CASSATGALNTEAFF. The CDR3, as DNA: TGTGCCAGCAGCGCGACAGGGGCCCTGAACACTGAAGCTTTCTTT. Complete variable domain (other parts from reference TRBV13 and TRBJ1-1): AAGVIQSPRHLIKEKRETATLKCYPIPRHDTVYWYQQGPGQDPQFLISFYEKMQSDKGSIPDRFSAQQFSDYHSELNMSSLELGDSALYFCASSATGALNTEAFFGQGTRLTVV.

CDR3 protein: CASSLGTSGRNEQFF. CDR3 DNA sequence: TGTGCCAGCAGCTTAGGGACTAGCGGGAGGAATGAGCAGTTCTTC. The chain uses TRBV11-1 and TRBJ2-1; 14 bases line up with TRBD2. V shed 1 base and J 7 bases; nucleotides not matched to a gene: 0. The length of the CDR3 is 15 residues. CDR1 is SGHAT, CDR2 FQDESV, per germline (reference sequence).

This clone showed up just a few times. The genes are TRBV30 and TRBJ1-2, with TRBD1 as a possible D gene (6 bases). CDR1 and CDR2 from the germline V gene are GTSNPN and SVGIG (reference sequence). The CDR3 loop spans 13 amino acids. The V and J ends lost 1 base and 3 bases respectively, with 9 bases between them. CDR3 nucleotide sequence: TGTGCCTGGAGTGAGCAGGGGTACTATGGCTACACCTTC. This gives the protein CAWSEQGYYGYTF. Looking up the rest from reference TRBV30 and TRBJ1-2 gives the full variable domain: SQTIHQWPATLVQPVGSPLSLECTVEGTSNPNLYWYRQAAGRGLQLLFYSVGIGQISSEVPQNLSASRPQDRQFILSSKKLLLSDSGFYLCAWSEQGYYGYTFGSGTRLTVV.

The table lists this clone with a count of one. The chain is built from TRBV27 and TRBJ2-2; TRBD2 matches at 12 bases. Germline values: CDR1 MNHEY, CDR2 SMNVEV (reference sequence). The CDR3 consists of 16 residues. Trimming at V came to 4 bases and at J to 4 bases, leaving 4 bases not matched to a gene. The CDR3 here is CASSSGLAGRTGELFF. The CDR3, as DNA: TGTGCCAGCAGTTCAGGACTAGCGGGACGCACCGGGGAGCTGTTTTTT.

This rearrangement joins TRBV19 to TRBJ1-2; 10 positions agree with TRBD1. This CDR3 spans 15 amino acids. J gave up 6 bases and V 3 bases, and 7 bases lay outside the gene matches. Germline assignment: CDR1 LNHDA and CDR2 SQIVND (reference sequence). The CDR3 here is CASSIMGQGRDGYTF. For the CDR3, the DNA is TGTGCCAGTAGTATTATGGGACAGGGGCGCGATGGCTACACCTTC.

The chain has TRBV5-1 and TRBJ2-7; 10 bases agree with TRBD2. V lost 0 bases to trimming and J lost 4 bases; unmatched junction nucleotides: 10. The CDR3 extends over 17 amino acids. CDR1 SGHRS and CDR2 YFSETQ come from the germline V gene. CDR3 in amino acids: CASSLGTSGKSAYEQYF. The DNA of the CDR3 is TGCGCCAGCAGCTTGGGCACTAGCGGGAAGTCGGCTTACGAGCAGTACTTC.

The chain has TRBV19 and TRBJ1-4; D perhaps matches TRBD1 (6 bases). The CDR3 is 16 amino acids. Germline assignment: CDR1 LNHDA and CDR2 SQIVND (reference sequence). V was cut by 4 bases and J by 4 bases, with 16 bases left in between. This CDR3 reads CASSTRTGLLNEKLFF. As DNA, the CDR3 is TGTGCCAGTAGTACCCGAACAGGGCTCCTTAATGAAAAACTGTTTTTT. The whole variable domain, remainder taken from reference TRBV19 and TRBJ1-4, is DGGITQSPKYLFRKEGQNVTLSCEQNLNHDAMYWYRQDPGQGLRLIYYSQIVNDFQKGDIAEGYSVSREKKESFPLTVTSAQKNPTAFYLCASSTRTGLLNEKLFFGSGTQLSVL.

The J gene is TRBJ2-5, the V gene TRBV2; D gene unclear. In germline, CDR1 is SNHLY, CDR2 FYNNEI. The V end was cut by 6 bases, the J end by 1 base, with 15 bases between. CDR3 length: 15 amino acids. CDR3 in amino acids: CASRPPQSRQETQYF. For the CDR3, the DNA is TGTGCCAGCAGGCCACCCCAGAGCCGCCAAGAGACCCAGTACTTC.

Points on this clone: Other DNA sequences in this sample translate to the same CDR3. CDR3 DNA: TGTGCCAGCAGTTTATTGGCGGCACTGAACACTGAAGCTTTCTTT. Its translation: CASSLLAALNTEAFF. The chain combines TRBV28 with TRBJ1-1; D is unresolved. The CDR3 is 15 residues long. Deletions cut 1 base from V and 0 bases from J, with 9 bases between. The germline CDR1 and CDR2 sequences are MDHEN and SYDVKM.

Details on this clone: In the same sample, other DNA sequences code for this CDR3. This chain connects TRBV27 to TRBJ2-7; no firm D call. V was cut by 6 bases and J by 6 bases, with 9 bases left in between. The germline V gene has CDR1 MNHEY and CDR2 SMNVEV (reference sequence). The CDR3 contains 11 residues. This chain's CDR3 is CASSRGGEQYF. The CDR3 DNA reads TGTGCCAGCAGCCGCGGTGGCGAGCAGTACTTC.

The rearrangement joins TRBV9 to TRBJ2-7, with no clear D. This CDR3 is 15 amino acids long. The germline gives CDR1 SGDLS, CDR2 YYNGEE. Trimming stripped 0 bases from V and 3 bases from J, with 13 bases between. The CDR3, as DNA: TGTGCCAGCAGCGTAGTAGGCGGAACCCTCTACGAGCAGTACTTC. Its protein is CASSVVGGTLYEQYF.

The chain is built from TRBV2 and TRBJ1-5; D is ambiguous. Trimming took off 2 bases at V and 2 bases at J, with 10 bases between the two ends. Germline values: CDR1 SNHLY, CDR2 FYNNEI. CDR3 length: 15 amino acids. The CDR3 here is CASSEYGQGNQPQHF. CDR3 DNA: TGTGCCAGCAGTGAATATGGTCAGGGCAATCAGCCCCAGCATTTT.

The chain is built from TRBV30 and TRBJ1-3; D gene uncertain. Trimming stripped 2 bases from V and 4 bases from J, with 12 bases between. The length of the CDR3 is 14 residues. Germline V gene data show CDR1 as GTSNPN and CDR2 as SVGIG (reference sequence). The CDR3 loop reads CAWSLNLPGNTIYF. CDR3 nucleotides: TGTGCCTGGAGTCTGAACCTCCCCGGAAACACCATATATTTT.